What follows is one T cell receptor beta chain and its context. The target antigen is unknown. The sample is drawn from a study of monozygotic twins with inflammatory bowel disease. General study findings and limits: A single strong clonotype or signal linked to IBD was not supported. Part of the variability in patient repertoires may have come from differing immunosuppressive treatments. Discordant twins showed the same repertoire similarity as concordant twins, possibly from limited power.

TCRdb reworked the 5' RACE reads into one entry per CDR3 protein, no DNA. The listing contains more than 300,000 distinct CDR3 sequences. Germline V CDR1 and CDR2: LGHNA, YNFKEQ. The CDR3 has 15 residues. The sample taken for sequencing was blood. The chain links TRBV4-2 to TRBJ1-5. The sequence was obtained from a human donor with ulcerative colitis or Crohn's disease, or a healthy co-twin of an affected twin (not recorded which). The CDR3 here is CASSQGGNSNQPQHF.